One and the same sample provided the 25 T cell receptor beta chains below, sequenced in a study of glioma-infiltrating T cells. The iRepertoire nested amplicon-rescue multiplex PCR amplified TCR alpha and beta CDR3s from RNA. TCRdb reprocessed the multiplex PCR reads via MiXCR and lists one record per CDR3 protein. The sample comprises 400,000 or so distinct CDR3 sequences, 41% of which are singletons, and approximately 12% rests with the top ten. Sequencing was carried out using glioma tissue, nonneoplastic brain tissue, or PBMCs (not recorded which). Receptor source: a human donor with low-grade glioma or glioblastoma, undergoing nonglioma brain surgery, or in good health (not recorded which).

Of note for this clonotype: The germline gene is not matched at one end of the junction; a read error may be the cause. This chain uses TRBV7-2 with TRBJ1-5, with 8 bases lining up with TRBD1. This CDR3 has 14 amino acids. Germline lookup yields CDR1 SGHTA and CDR2 FQGNSA. This chain's CDR3 is CASSPTGDSQPQHF. Written as DNA, the CDR3 is TGCGCCAGCAGCCCGACAGGGGATAGCCAGCCCCAGCATTTT.

This clonotype was picked up many times. This chain joins TRBV7-2 and TRBJ2-4, with TRBD1 as a possible D gene (5 bases). The CDR3 sequence is 11 residues long. The V end was cut by 4 bases, the J end by 15 bases, with 13 bases between. Germline loops: CDR1 SGHTA, CDR2 FQGNSA. The CDR3 is CASSSQGIPYF. The CDR3 bases are TGTGCCAGCAGCTCGCAGGGTATCCCGTACTTC.

This clonotype appeared many times. The chain combines TRBV6-5 with TRBJ2-6; 11 nucleotides match TRBD2. The trim removed 2 bases at V and 4 bases at J, leaving 10 bases unmatched. The CDR3 sequence is 19 residues long. Germline V gives CDR1 MNHEY, CDR2 SVGAGI. The CDR3 protein is CASSYAGPGLAAGANVLTF. The CDR3 DNA reads as TGTGCCAGCAGTTACGCAGGACCGGGACTAGCGGCGGGGGCCAACGTCCTGACTTTC.

The V gene is TRBV7-9, the J gene TRBJ2-7, with a weak D call TRBD2 (6 bases). V was trimmed by 2 bases and J by 2 bases, leaving 13 bases between them. Germline V gene sequence: CDR1 SEHNR, CDR2 FQNEAQ (reference sequence). The CDR3 consists of 15 residues. DNA of the CDR3: TGTGCCAGCAGCTTACGCGGGACCTCCCCCTACGAGCAGTACTTC. Residues: CASSLRGTSPYEQYF. Full variable domain (missing parts from reference TRBV7-9 and TRBJ2-7): DTGVSQNPRHKITKRGQNVTFRCDPISEHNRLYWYRQTLGQGPEFLTYFQNEAQLEKSRLLSDRFSAERPKGSFSTLEIQRTEQGDSAMYLCASSLRGTSPYEQYFGPGTRLTVT.

Details on this clonotype: This may come from a read error, since a much larger clone is one base off. V is TRBV20-1 and J is TRBJ1-1; D is unclear. There are 11 residues in the CDR3. The V end lost 8 bases, the J end lost 0 bases, and 7 bases lay between the germline ends. From germline, CDR1 is DFQATT and CDR2 SNEGSKA (reference sequence). This chain's CDR3 is CSWPVNTEAFF. The CDR3, as DNA: TGCAGTTGGCCAGTGAACACTGAAGCTTTCTTT.

This clonotype was detected once. The chain combines TRBV7-2 with TRBJ2-7; D is unresolved. Germline CDR1 is SGHTA and CDR2 is FQGNSA. Trimming shortened V by 2 bases and J by 7 bases, and 18 bases separated the two germline ends. CDR3 size: 15 residues. CDR3 in amino acids: CASSLRWQRPEEQYF. The CDR3 DNA sequence: TGTGCCAGCAGCTTAAGGTGGCAGAGACCCGAGGAGCAGTACTTC.

This clonotype was detected a few times. CDR3 nucleotides: TGTGCCAGCTCACCGGAGTATGAGCAGTTCTTC. This translates into CASSPEYEQFF. The V gene is TRBV18, the J gene TRBJ2-1; unclear D gene. Trimming removed 3 bases from V and 8 bases from J, with 5 bases in between. The CDR3 extends over 11 amino acids. Germline V gene lookup returns CDR1 KGHSH and CDR2 LQKENI.

Concerning this clonotype itself: One end of the junction varies from germline; a read error may be responsible. V usage is TRBV7-2 and J usage is TRBJ2-2; D is possibly TRBD2 (6 bases). CDR1 and CDR2 from the germline V gene are SGHTA and FQGNSA. The CDR3 contains 14 residues. The CDR3 sequence: CASSERGVFGGLFF. CDR3 nucleotides: TGTGCCAGCAGCGAACGAGGGGTTTTCGGGGGGCTGTTTTTT.

This clonotype was recorded at least ten times. The J gene is TRBJ2-2, the V gene TRBV7-8; weak D call: TRBD2 (5 bases). With 4 bases removed from V and 2 bases from J, the gap between germline ends came to 11 bases. Germline CDR1 reads SGHVS; CDR2 reads FQNEAQ. The CDR3 runs to 15 residues. CDR3 nucleotides: TGTGCCAGCAGCTATCTAGGACTTAACACCGGGGAGCTGTTTTTT. It yields the protein CASSYLGLNTGELFF. The full variable domain, in which reference TRBV7-8 and TRBJ2-2 provide the parts outside the CDR3, is GAGVSQSPRYKVAKRGQDVALRCDPISGHVSLFWYQQALGQGPEFLTYFQNEAQLDKSGLPSDRFFAERPEGSVSTLKIQRTQQEDSAVYLCASSYLGLNTGELFFGEGSRLTVL.

J is TRBJ2-1 and V is TRBV19, with 13 bases that match TRBD2. V lost 6 bases, J lost 5 bases, and 13 bases stayed unmatched. The CDR3 is made up of 18 amino acids. From germline, CDR1 is LNHDA and CDR2 SQIVND (reference sequence). The CDR3 DNA reads TGTGCCAGTAGCAGGAGGACTAGCGGGAGAGGTTGGGACAATGAGCAGTTCTTC. Its translation: CASSRRTSGRGWDNEQFF.

V is TRBV7-9 and J is TRBJ2-1, with D possibly matching TRBD2 (5 bases). The CDR3 is made up of 17 amino acids. Germline V gives CDR1 SEHNR, CDR2 FQNEAQ (reference sequence). The ends were cut back, 5 bases at V and 4 bases at J, with 21 bases in the middle. The CDR3 region is CASSRNSGGLLYNEQFF. The CDR3 coding sequence is TGTGCCAGCAGCCGTAACTCTGGAGGTCTTCTTTACAATGAGCAGTTCTTC.

A few counts support this clonotype. The rearrangement joins TRBV28 to TRBJ2-5; D not resolved. The V and J ends lost 3 bases and 0 bases respectively, with 11 bases between them. The germline V gene has CDR1 MDHEN and CDR2 SYDVKM. The CDR3 is 15 amino acids. CDR3 sequence reads: CASSFRQEDQETQYF. The DNA for the CDR3 is TGTGCCAGCAGTTTCCGGCAGGAAGACCAAGAGACCCAGTACTTC.

The V and J genes are TRBV11-1 and TRBJ2-5; D uncertain. Germline CDR1 and CDR2: SGHAT and FQDESV (reference sequence). The CDR3 covers 13 residues. Trimming took off 5 bases at V and 5 bases at J, with 12 bases between the two ends. The CDR3 sequence is CASSPSPGETQYF. Written as DNA, the CDR3 is TGTGCCAGCAGCCCCTCGCCCGGGGAGACCCAGTACTTC. Drawing the rest from reference TRBV11-1 and TRBJ2-5, the complete variable domain is EAEVAQSPRYKITEKSQAVAFWCDPISGHATLYWYRQILGQGPELLVQFQDESVVDDSQLPKDRFSAERLKGVDSTLKIQPAELGDSAMYLCASSPSPGETQYFGPGTRLLVL.

Remarks on this clonotype: A much larger clone lies a single base off, so this may be a read error. The CDR3 sequence: CSDRDRQGGPGELFF. The CDR3, as DNA: TGCAGTGATAGAGATCGCCAGGGGGGACCCGGGGAGCTGTTTTTT. The rearrangement joins TRBV20-1 to TRBJ2-2, with TRBD1 as a possible D gene (7 bases). The CDR3 covers 15 residues. The V gene's germline CDR1 is DFQATT and CDR2 SNEGSKA (reference sequence).

About this clonotype itself: Lacking the conserved final phenylalanine or tryptophan, this CDR3 likely reflects a read error. J is TRBJ1-1 and V is TRBV20-1; TRBD1 matches 9 bases. Germline loops: CDR1 DFQATT, CDR2 SNEGSKA (reference sequence). This CDR3 contains 13 residues. Trimming at V came to 6 bases and at J to 5 bases, leaving 7 bases not matched to a gene. The CDR3 protein is CSAAQGARTEAFL. The CDR3 bases are TGCAGTGCGGCACAGGGGGCTCGAACTGAAGCTTTCCTT.

V and J are TRBV2 and TRBJ1-3; perhaps TRBD1 as D (5 bases). V dropped 4 bases and J dropped 0 bases, with 10 bases sitting between them. The length of the CDR3 is 15 residues. CDR1 is SNHLY, CDR2 FYNNEI, per germline. This CDR3 is CASSGGASSGNTIYF. DNA for the CDR3: TGTGCCAGCAGTGGGGGCGCCAGCTCTGGAAACACCATATATTTT.

The V and J genes are TRBV7-2 and TRBJ2-1, with 10 bases that match TRBD2. Per the germline V gene, CDR1 is SGHTA and CDR2 is FQGNSA. The CDR3 loop spans 17 amino acids. J gave up 5 bases and V 3 bases, and 10 bases lay outside the gene matches. CDR3 coding DNA: TGTGCCAGCAGCTTTCCCTTAGCGGGAGGAGCGGACAATGAGCAGTTCTTC. As protein: CASSFPLAGGADNEQFF. Full variable domain (remainder filled in from reference TRBV7-2 and TRBJ2-1): GAGVSQSPSNKVTEKGKDVELRCDPISGHTALYWYRQSLGQGLEFLIYFQGNSAPDKSGLPSDRFSAERTGGSVSTLTIQRTQQEDSAVYLCASSFPLAGGADNEQFFGPGTRLTVL.

Remarks on this clonotype: Possible read error: a much larger clone is one base away. The CDR3 sequence is CANTETGGSYNEQFF. As DNA, the CDR3 is TGTGCCAACACCGAAACCGGGGGCTCCTACAATGAGCAGTTCTTC. V and J are TRBV6-2 or TRBV6-3 and TRBJ2-1; the D gene is possibly TRBD2 (6 bases). The CDR3 spans 15 residues. The V gene lost 10 bases and the J gene lost 0 bases, with 16 bases spanning the gap. The germline V gene encodes CDR1 MNHEY and CDR2 SVGEGT.

The rearrangement uses TRBV27 and TRBJ2-1; the match to TRBD2 covers 9 bases. The CDR3 runs 14 residues. CDR1 and CDR2 from the germline V gene are MNHEY and SMNVEV (reference sequence). Germline trimming cut 7 bases from V and 9 bases from J; bases unmatched to any gene: 10. CDR3 loop: CASKSSGTSTEQFF. The CDR3 DNA reads as TGTGCCAGCAAGAGCTCCGGGACTAGCACTGAGCAGTTCTTC.

This chain connects TRBV2 to TRBJ1-4, with D perhaps matching TRBD1 (5 bases). CDR1 is SNHLY and CDR2 is FYNNEI in the germline V gene. V lost 2 bases and J lost 7, with 14 bases in between. The CDR3 totals 15 residues. The CDR3, as DNA: TGTGCCAGCAGTGAACGTGGGGGGAGGAGTGAAAAACTGTTTTTT. Protein product: CASSERGGRSEKLFF.

J is TRBJ1-2 and V is TRBV7-9; D is undetermined. The CDR3 length is 15 residues. CDR1 SEHNR and CDR2 FQNEAQ come from the germline V gene (reference sequence). The ends were cut back, 4 bases at V and 1 base at J, with 13 bases in the middle. As DNA, the CDR3 is TGTGCCAGCAGCTCCTCCGGGCAGGTTAACTATGGCTACACCTTC. Translating gives CASSSSGQVNYGYTF.

The gene calls are TRBV7-2 and TRBJ1-1; D gene uncertain. Germline lookup yields CDR1 SGHTA and CDR2 FQGNSA. The CDR3 consists of 15 residues. Trimming stripped 4 bases from V and 1 base from J, with 13 bases between. The CDR3 DNA sequence: TGTGCCAGCAGCTCGCCCCGGACGGGGAACACTGAAGCTTTCTTT. This translates into CASSSPRTGNTEAFF.

Notes on this clonotype: This sequence may be a read error, since a much larger clone differs from it by one base. V is TRBV27 and J is TRBJ1-1, with D possibly TRBD1 on 5 matching bases. The CDR3 is 14 residues long. In germline, CDR1 is MNHEY, CDR2 SMNVEV (reference sequence). The CDR3 loop is CASSLFQGGTAAFF. CDR3 nucleotides: TGTGCCAGCAGTTTATTTCAGGGTGGCACTGCAGCTTTCTTT.

The CDR3 coding sequence is TGCGCCAGCAGCCAATTGGACAGGGCTGCGGACACTGAAGCTTTCTTT. Amino acid sequence: CASSQLDRAADTEAFF. The chain uses TRBV4-3 and TRBJ1-1, with TRBD1 identical over 8 bases. The CDR3 length is 16 residues. J lost 3 bases, V lost 2 bases, and 8 bases had no gene match. Germline V gene sequence: CDR1 LGHNA, CDR2 YSLEER.

With respect to this clonotype: Just one base apart from a much larger clone, this may be a read error. CDR3 sequence (DNA): TGTGCCAGCAGTTTATACTCCGCCTACGAGCAGTACTTC. Protein product: CASSLYSAYEQYF. V is TRBV6-5 and J is TRBJ2-7; D uncertain. V lost 4 bases to trimming and J lost 2 bases, with 9 bases between them. Germline values: CDR1 MNHEY, CDR2 SVGAGI. The CDR3 extends over 13 amino acids.